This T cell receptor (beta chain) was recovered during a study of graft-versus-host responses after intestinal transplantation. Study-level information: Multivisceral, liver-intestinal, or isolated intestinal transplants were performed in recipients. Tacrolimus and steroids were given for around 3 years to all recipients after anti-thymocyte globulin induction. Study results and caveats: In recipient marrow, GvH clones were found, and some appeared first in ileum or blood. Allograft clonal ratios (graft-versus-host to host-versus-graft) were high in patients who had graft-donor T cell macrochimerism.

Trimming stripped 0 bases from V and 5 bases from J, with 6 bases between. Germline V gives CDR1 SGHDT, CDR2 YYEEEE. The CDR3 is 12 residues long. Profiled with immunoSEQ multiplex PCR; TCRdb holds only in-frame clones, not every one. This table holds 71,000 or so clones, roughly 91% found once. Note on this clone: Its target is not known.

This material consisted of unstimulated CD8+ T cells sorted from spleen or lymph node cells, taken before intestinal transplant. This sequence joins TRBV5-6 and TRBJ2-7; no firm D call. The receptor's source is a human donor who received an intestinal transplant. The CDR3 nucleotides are TGTGCCAGCAGCTTGGGGCTAGACGAGCAGTACTTC. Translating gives CASSLGLDEQYF.